The 18 T cell receptor beta chains in this list originate from one sample, sequenced in a study of cytomegalovirus exposure and HLA in healthy donors. Researchers ran the PCR with 60 Vbeta and 13 Jbeta primers. Libraries were prepared by immunoSEQ multiplex PCR; TCRdb keeps only in-frame clonotypes and omits some of them. The repertoire includes about 160,000 clones, approximately 79% of them detected once, and around 1.5% sits in the top ten. The specimen sequenced was PBMCs. These receptors originate from a man in his fifties or sixties in good health and CMV-seronegative.

This chain connects TRBV7-9 to TRBJ2-5, with TRBD1 as a possible D gene (5 bases). Germline V gene lookup returns CDR1 SEHNR and CDR2 FQNEAQ (reference sequence). V shed 4 bases and J shed 1 base, with 10 bases lying between them. This CDR3 spans 14 amino acids. As DNA, the CDR3 is TGTGCCAGCAGCTCCCAGGGTTTCCAAGAGACCCAGTACTTC. Encoded protein: CASSSQGFQETQYF.

This chain uses TRBV23-1 with TRBJ1-4; no firm D call. TRBV23-1 has ORF status, its function being uncertain. Trimming took 2 bases from V and 7 from J, leaving 5 bases between them. The CDR3 sequence is 12 residues long. CDR3 sequence: CASSQNGEKLFF. The CDR3 nucleotides read TGCGCCAGCAGTCAAAACGGTGAAAAACTGTTTTTT.

The chain couples TRBV7-2 to TRBJ2-5; 7 positions agree with TRBD1. The J call may not be correct, given that the DNA end is closer to TRBJ2-7. Germline CDR1 SGHTA, CDR2 FQGNSA. There are 14 residues in the CDR3. The CDR3 sequence: CASSRDSGSYEQYF. The DNA for the CDR3 is TGTGCCAGCAGCAGGGACAGCGGTTCGTACGAGCAGTACTTC.

CDR3 loop: CASSYGLDRGSTEAFF. CDR3 DNA: TGTGCCAGCAGTTACGGGTTAGACAGGGGGAGCACTGAAGCTTTCTTT. The rearrangement links TRBV6-5 to TRBJ1-1, with 9 bases aligning to TRBD1. CDR3 length equals 16 residues. Germline V lookup: CDR1 MNHEY, CDR2 SVGAGI. The V gene end was trimmed by 2 bases and the J gene end by 4 bases; junction bases not matched to a gene: 8.

The rearrangement links TRBV5-1 to TRBJ1-6, with 7 nucleotides matching TRBD1. CDR3 size: 16 residues. CDR1 SGHRS and CDR2 YFSETQ come from the germline V gene. After removal of 3 bases from V and 2 bases from J, the junction contained 5 bases not matched to a gene. This CDR3 is CASSSGQDPYNSPLHF. CDR3 nucleotide sequence: TGCGCCAGCAGCTCAGGACAGGACCCCTATAATTCACCCCTCCACTTT. The variable domain in full, completed from reference TRBV5-1 and TRBJ1-6, reads KAGVTQTPRYLIKTRGQQVTLSCSPISGHRSVSWYQQTPGQGLQFLFEYFSETQRNKGNFPGRFSGRQFSNSRSEMNVSTLELGDSALYLCASSSGQDPYNSPLHFGNGTRLTVT.

This chain links TRBV7-2 with TRBJ2-6; perhaps TRBD2 as D (7 bases). The CDR3 has 15 residues. Germline values: CDR1 SGHTA, CDR2 FQGNSA. The germline V and J ends were trimmed by 5 bases and 10 bases, with 18 bases remaining between them. CDR3 in DNA: TGTGCCAGCAGCCCCCGAGGGGGGGCGGGTAACGTCCTGACTTTC. Protein sequence: CASSPRGGAGNVLTF.

Notes on this clone: As the CDR3 is not closed by the conserved phenylalanine or tryptophan, this likely results from a read error. V and J are TRBV18 and TRBJ1-2, with 7 bases fitting TRBD1. From germline, CDR1 is KGHSH and CDR2 LQKENI. With V trimmed by 2 bases and J by 4 bases, 4 bases remained unmatched. CDR3 length equals 14 residues. CDR3 residues: CASSPAGGSYGYTL. The CDR3 DNA is TGTGCCAGCTCACCAGCAGGGGGTAGCTATGGCTACACCCTC.

The CDR3 here is CASSFPPQFYGYTF. CDR3 nucleotides: TGTGCCAGCAGTTTCCCCCCCCAGTTTTATGGCTACACCTTC. The chain uses TRBV28 and TRBJ1-2; D is uncertain. CDR1 is MDHEN and CDR2 is SYDVKM in the germline V gene. The CDR3 runs to 14 residues. Trimming took 3 bases from V and 5 from J, leaving 13 bases between them.

The CDR3 DNA follows: TGTGCCAGTCAACAGGGTTCAACCTACGAGCAGTACTTC. It is translated as CASQQGSTYEQYF. The chain links TRBV28 to TRBJ2-5; D is perhaps TRBD1 (6 bases). The last part of the DNA fits TRBJ2-7 better; the J call may be wrong. CDR3 length: 13 residues. Germline CDR1 and CDR2: MDHEN and SYDVKM.

This clone was recorded a few times. The CDR3 DNA sequence: TGTGCCATCAGGGGACTAACCGATCAGTACTTC. It is translated as CAIRGLTDQYF. V usage is TRBV10-3 and J usage is TRBJ2-5; 7 bases are a match to TRBD2. Germline CDR1 and CDR2: ENHRY and SYGVKD. The ends lost 6 bases at V and 11 bases at J; junction bases unmatched: 6. This CDR3 is 11 amino acids long.

The table lists this clone with a count of one. The genes are TRBV6-4 and TRBJ2-1, with 8 bases aligning to TRBD2. J was trimmed by 8 bases and V by 6 bases; bases with no gene match: 12. This CDR3 has 15 amino acids. Germline V gene lookup returns CDR1 MRHNA and CDR2 SNTAGT. CDR3 sequence (DNA): TGTGCCAGCAGCATGCGGGGGGTTAGTCTCCATGAGCAGTTCTTC. Residues: CASSMRGVSLHEQFF.

On this clone: The identical CDR3 is also encoded by other nucleotide sequences in the sample. The chain joins TRBV9 to TRBJ2-3, with 8 positions matching TRBD1. The CDR3 has 15 amino acids. Looked up from germline, CDR1 is SGDLS and CDR2 is YYNGEE. V lost 1 base to trimming and J lost 1 base; unmatched junction nucleotides: 2. CDR3 residues: CASSVLQGGTDTQYF. The DNA of the CDR3 is TGTGCCAGCAGCGTATTACAGGGGGGCACAGATACGCAGTATTTT.

The chain links TRBV4-3 to TRBJ2-5, with 7 bases matching TRBD2. The CDR3 is 14 amino acids. Unmatched junction bases numbered 6, after V lost 1 base and J lost 7 bases. Per germline, CDR1 LGHNA and CDR2 YSLEER. CDR3 DNA: TGCGCCAGCAGCCAAGGGGGGGGGTCGGGGACCCAGTACTTC. Protein sequence: CASSQGGGSGTQYF.

The genes are TRBV4-3 and TRBJ2-3; D not resolved. The CDR3 consists of 14 residues. The germline CDR1 and CDR2 sequences are LGHNA and YSLEER. V lost 0 bases, J lost 6 bases, and 10 bases lay in between. Written as DNA, the CDR3 is TGCGCCAGCAGCCAAGATGGCCCCCCGGATACGCAGTATTTT. Its protein is CASSQDGPPDTQYF.

J is TRBJ1-3 and V is TRBV5-1, with a weak D call TRBD1 (5 bases). The CDR3 runs to 12 residues. V lost 3 bases and J lost 8, with 9 bases in between. Germline lookup yields CDR1 SGHRS and CDR2 YFSETQ. CDR3 in DNA: TGCGCCAGCAGCTCCGGGGGAGACACCATATATTTT. As protein: CASSSGGDTIYF. Complete variable domain (other parts from reference TRBV5-1 and TRBJ1-3): KAGVTQTPRYLIKTRGQQVTLSCSPISGHRSVSWYQQTPGQGLQFLFEYFSETQRNKGNFPGRFSGRQFSNSRSEMNVSTLELGDSALYLCASSSGGDTIYFGEGSWLTVV.

The chain combines TRBV5-4 with TRBJ2-1; TRBD1 is a possible D gene (6 bases). V shed 6 bases and J shed 5 bases, with 9 bases lying between them. Germline V lookup: CDR1 SGHNT, CDR2 YYREEE (reference sequence). CDR3 length equals 12 residues. The CDR3 DNA sequence: TGTGCCAGCACGACAGGAGACAATGAGCAGTTCTTC. This translates into CASTTGDNEQFF.

The chain carries TRBV9 and TRBJ2-3, with D unclear. Germline V CDR1 and CDR2: SGDLS, YYNGEE. The CDR3 length is 14 residues. With 0 bases removed from V and 0 bases from J, the gap between germline ends came to 5 bases. The CDR3 DNA reads as TGTGCCAGCAGCGTAGACTTTAGCACAGATACGCAGTATTTT. This sequence encodes CASSVDFSTDTQYF. The full variable domain, rest sourced from reference TRBV9 and TRBJ2-3, is DSGVTQTPKHLITATGQRVTLRCSPRSGDLSVYWYQQSLDQGLQFLIQYYNGEERAKGNILERFSAQQFPDLHSELNLSSLELGDSALYFCASSVDFSTDTQYFGPGTRLTVL.

V and J are TRBV5-1 and TRBJ2-7, with 8 bases matching TRBD2. This CDR3 is built from 15 residues. Germline CDR1 reads SGHRS; CDR2 reads YFSETQ. With 1 base clipped from V and 3 bases from J, the junction kept 6 bases outside the gene matches. The CDR3 protein is CASSLMREVYYEQYF. CDR3 coding DNA: TGCGCCAGCAGCTTGATGCGGGAGGTCTACTACGAGCAGTACTTC.